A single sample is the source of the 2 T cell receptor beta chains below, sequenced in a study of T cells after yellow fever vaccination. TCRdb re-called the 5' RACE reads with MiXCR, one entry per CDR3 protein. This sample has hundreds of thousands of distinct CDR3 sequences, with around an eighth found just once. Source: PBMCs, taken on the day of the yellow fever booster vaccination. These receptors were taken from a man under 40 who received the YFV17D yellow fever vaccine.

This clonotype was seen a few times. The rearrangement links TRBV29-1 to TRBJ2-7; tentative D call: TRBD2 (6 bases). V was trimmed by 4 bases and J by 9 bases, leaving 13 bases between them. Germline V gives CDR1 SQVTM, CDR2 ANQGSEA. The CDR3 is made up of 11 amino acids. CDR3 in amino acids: CSVVATGGQYF. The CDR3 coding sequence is TGCAGCGTTGTGGCGACCGGGGGGCAGTACTTC.

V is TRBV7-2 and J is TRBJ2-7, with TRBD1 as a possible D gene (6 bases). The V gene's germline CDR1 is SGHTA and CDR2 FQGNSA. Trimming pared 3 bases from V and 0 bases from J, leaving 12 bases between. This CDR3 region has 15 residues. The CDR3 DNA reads TGTGCCAGCAGCTTTGACAGGATTGGCTCCTACGAGCAGTACTTC. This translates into CASSFDRIGSYEQYF.